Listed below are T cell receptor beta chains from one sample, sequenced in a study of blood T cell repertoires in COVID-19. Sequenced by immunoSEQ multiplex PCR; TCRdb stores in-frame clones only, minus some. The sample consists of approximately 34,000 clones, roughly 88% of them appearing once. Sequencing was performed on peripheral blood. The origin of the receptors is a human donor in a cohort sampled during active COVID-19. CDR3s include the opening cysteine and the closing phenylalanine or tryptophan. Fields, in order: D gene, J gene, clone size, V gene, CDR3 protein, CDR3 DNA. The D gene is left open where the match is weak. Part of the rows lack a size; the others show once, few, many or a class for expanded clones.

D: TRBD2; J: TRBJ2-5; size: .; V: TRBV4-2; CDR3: CASSQEGGRGETQYF; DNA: TGTGCCAGCAGCCAAGAGGGCGGGAGAGGGGAGACCCAGTACTTC
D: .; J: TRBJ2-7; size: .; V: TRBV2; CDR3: CASRRQATYEQYF; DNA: TGTGCCAGCAGGAGACAGGCTACCTACGAGCAGTACTTC
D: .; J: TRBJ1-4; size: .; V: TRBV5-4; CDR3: CASSMTGPGEKLFF; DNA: TGTGCCAGCAGCATGACAGGTCCGGGCGAAAAACTGTTTTTT
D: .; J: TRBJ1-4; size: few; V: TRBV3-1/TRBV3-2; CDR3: CASSQDGARLFF; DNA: TGTGCCAGCAGCCAAGATGGGGCAAGGCTGTTTTTT
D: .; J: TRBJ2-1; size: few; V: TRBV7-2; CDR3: CASSLDWANEQFF; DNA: TGTGCCAGCAGCTTAGATTGGGCGAATGAGCAGTTCTTC
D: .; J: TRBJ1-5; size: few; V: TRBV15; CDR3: CATSRRGRESNQPQHF; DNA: TGTGCCACCAGCAGACGCGGGAGGGAAAGCAATCAGCCCCAGCATTTT
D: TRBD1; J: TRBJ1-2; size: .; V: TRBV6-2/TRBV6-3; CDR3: CASSRPGQPLYGYTF; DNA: TGTGCCAGCAGTCGACCGGGACAGCCTCTCTATGGCTACACCTTC
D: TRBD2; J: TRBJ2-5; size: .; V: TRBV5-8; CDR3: CASKRSSGSTPQETQYF; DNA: TGTGCCAGCAAACGCTCTAGCGGGTCCACCCCGCAAGAGACCCAGTACTTC
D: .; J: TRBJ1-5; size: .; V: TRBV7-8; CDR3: CASSLEIQNNQPQHF; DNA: TGTGCCAGCAGCTTAGAAATACAGAACAATCAGCCCCAGCATTTT
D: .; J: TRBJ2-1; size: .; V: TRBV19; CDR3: CASSTPHLRENEQFF; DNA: TGTGCCAGTAGTACCCCGCACCTAAGGGAGAATGAGCAGTTCTTC
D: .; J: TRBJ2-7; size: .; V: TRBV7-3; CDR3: CASSRVGGLDEQYF; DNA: TGTGCCAGCAGCCGTGTCGGGGGTCTCGACGAGCAGTACTTC
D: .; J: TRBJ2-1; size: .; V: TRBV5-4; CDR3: CASSLGQGLDNEQFF; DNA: TGTGCCAGCAGCTTGGGGCAGGGCTTGGACAATGAGCAGTTCTTC
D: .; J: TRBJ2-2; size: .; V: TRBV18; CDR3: CASSSIPGQNTGELFF; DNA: TGTGCCAGCTCCTCCATACCGGGACAGAACACCGGGGAGCTGTTTTTT
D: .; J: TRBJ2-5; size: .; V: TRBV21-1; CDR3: CASSPGDSQETQYF; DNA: TGTGCCAGCAGCCCCGGGGACAGTCAAGAGACCCAGTACTTC
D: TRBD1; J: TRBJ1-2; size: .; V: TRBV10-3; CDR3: CAISERTGGNYGYTF; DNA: TGTGCCATCAGTGAAAGGACAGGGGGGAACTATGGCTACACCTTC
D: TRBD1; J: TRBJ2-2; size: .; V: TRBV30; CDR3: CAWSNHRGPYDTGELFF; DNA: TGTGCCTGGAGTAACCACAGGGGACCTTATGACACCGGGGAGCTGTTTTTT
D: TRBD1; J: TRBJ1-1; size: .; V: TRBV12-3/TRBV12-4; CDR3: CASSRDSYTEAFF; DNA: TGTGCCAGCAGCCGGGACAGTTACACTGAAGCTTTCTTT
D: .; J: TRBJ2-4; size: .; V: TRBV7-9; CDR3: CASSLSQGAKNIQYF; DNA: TGTGCCAGCAGCCTTTCACAGGGAGCCAAAAACATTCAGTACTTC
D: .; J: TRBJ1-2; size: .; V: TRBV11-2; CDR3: CASSRTGLGYTF; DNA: TGTGCCAGCAGCCGAACAGGGCTTGGCTACACCTTC
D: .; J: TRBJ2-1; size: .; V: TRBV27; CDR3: CASSLSQRHSSYNEQFF; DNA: TGTGCCAGCAGTTTATCCCAGCGGCACAGCTCCTACAATGAGCAGTTCTTC
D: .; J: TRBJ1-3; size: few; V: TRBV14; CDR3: CASSRYSGNTIYF; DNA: TGTGCCAGCAGCCGCTATTCTGGAAACACCATATATTTT
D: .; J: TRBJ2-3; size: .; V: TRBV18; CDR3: CASSPPRRGHHSTDTQYF; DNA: TGTGCCAGCTCACCACCGAGGCGGGGCCACCATAGCACAGATACGCAGTATTTT
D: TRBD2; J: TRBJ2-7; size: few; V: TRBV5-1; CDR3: CASSPKAGGPWEQYF; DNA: TGCGCCAGCAGCCCTAAAGCGGGAGGGCCGTGGGAGCAGTACTTC
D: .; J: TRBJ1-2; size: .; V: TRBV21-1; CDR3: CASSNRSLRTGGDYGYTF; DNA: TGTGCCAGCAGCAATCGATCACTTAGGACAGGGGGCGACTATGGCTACACCTTC
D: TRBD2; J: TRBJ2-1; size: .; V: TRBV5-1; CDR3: CASSLGLAGGLYNEQFF; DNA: TGCGCCAGCAGCTTGGGACTAGCGGGAGGGCTTTACAATGAGCAGTTCTTC
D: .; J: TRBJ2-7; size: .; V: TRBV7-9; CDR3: CASSLVVGRGSYEQYF; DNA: TGTGCCAGCAGCTTAGTCGTCGGCCGGGGGTCCTACGAGCAGTACTTC
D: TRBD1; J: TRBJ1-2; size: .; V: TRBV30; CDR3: CAGTQGNYGYTF; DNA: TGTGCCGGAACACAGGGGAACTATGGCTACACCTTC
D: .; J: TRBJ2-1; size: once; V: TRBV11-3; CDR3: CASSLGADNEQFF; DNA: TGTGCCAGCAGCTTAGGGGCAGACAATGAGCAGTTCTTC
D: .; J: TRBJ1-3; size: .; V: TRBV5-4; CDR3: CASSLDRRESGNTIYF; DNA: TGTGCCAGCAGCTTGGATAGAAGGGAGTCTGGAAACACCATATATTTT
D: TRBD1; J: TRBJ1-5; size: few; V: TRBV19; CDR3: CASSISRTGPNQPQHF; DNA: TGTGCCAGTAGTATATCCCGGACAGGGCCTAATCAGCCCCAGCATTTT
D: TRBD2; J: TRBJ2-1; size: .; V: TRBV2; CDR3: CASRDHPGLAYDNEQFF; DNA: TGTGCCAGCAGAGACCACCCGGGACTAGCGTATGACAATGAGCAGTTCTTC
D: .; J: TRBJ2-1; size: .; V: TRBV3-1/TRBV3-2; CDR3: CASSPWGGPQENEQFF; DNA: TGTGCCAGCAGCCCCTGGGGGGGGCCCCAAGAAAATGAGCAGTTCTTC
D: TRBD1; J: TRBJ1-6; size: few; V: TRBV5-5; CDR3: CASSSLSGTGGSPLHF; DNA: TGTGCCAGCAGCTCACTTTCCGGGACAGGGGGCTCACCCCTCCACTTT